One and the same sample provided the 20 T cell receptor beta chains below, sequenced in a study of blood T cell repertoires in COVID-19. This table comes from immunoSEQ multiplex PCR, and its TCRdb copy is limited to in-frame clones, with some not included. The sample has about 73,000 clones, under 90% seen once; the top ten hold around 4.1%. The sequenced sample was peripheral blood. The source is a woman aged 55-69 years with acute or convalescent COVID-19.

J is TRBJ1-2 and V is TRBV2; no clear D. Germline assignment: CDR1 SNHLY and CDR2 FYNNEI. This CDR3 is 14 amino acids long. Trimming shortened V by 5 bases and J by 5 bases, and 15 bases separated the two germline ends. CDR3 amino acids: CASSYTEGLYGYTF. As DNA, the CDR3 is TGTGCCAGCAGTTATACAGAGGGCCTTTATGGCTACACCTTC.

This clone has more than one count but fewer than ten. CDR3 DNA: TGTGCCAGCGGGGGCGGACTAGCGGGAGTTGGGGAGCAGTACTTC. This encodes CASGGGLAGVGEQYF. V gene TRBV18 combines with J gene TRBJ2-7; 13 bases map to TRBD2. The germline gives CDR1 KGHSH, CDR2 LQKENI. This CDR3 is 15 amino acids long. After removal of 8 bases from V and 7 bases from J, the junction contained 11 bases not matched to a gene.

The chain links TRBV4-2 to TRBJ2-1; D perhaps matches TRBD1 (6 bases). This CDR3 contains 16 residues. CDR1 is LGHNA, CDR2 YNFKEQ, per germline. V was cut by 0 bases and J by 1 base, with 10 bases left in between. The CDR3 coding sequence is TGTGCCAGCAGCCAAGAACTTACAGGGTCCTACAATGAGCAGTTCTTC. Translated: CASSQELTGSYNEQFF.

J is TRBJ1-1 and V is TRBV7-2, with a weak D call TRBD1 (6 bases). V was clipped by 3 bases and J by 0 bases, with 11 bases between them. The CDR3 consists of 15 residues. The germline CDR1 and CDR2 sequences are SGHTA and FQGNSA. The DNA of the CDR3 is TGTGCCAGCAGCTTGGGGACATGGATGAACACTGAAGCTTTCTTT. It yields the protein CASSLGTWMNTEAFF.

This clone appeared once. The genes are TRBV14 and TRBJ1-6; TRBD1 agrees at 9 bases. Germline V gene sequence: CDR1 SGHDN, CDR2 FVKESK. With V trimmed by 5 bases and J by 9 bases, 5 bases remained unmatched. The CDR3 consists of 14 residues. CDR3 DNA: TGTGCCAGCAGCTTCGGACAGGGGCGTTCACCCCTCCACTTT. This gives the protein CASSFGQGRSPLHF.

The chain combines TRBV6-1 with TRBJ1-2; possibly TRBD1 for D (6 bases). The CDR3 extends over 19 amino acids. The V end lost 1 base, the J end lost 0 bases, and 21 bases lay between the germline ends. The germline V gene encodes CDR1 MNHNS and CDR2 SASEGT. The CDR3 DNA sequence: TGTGCCAGCAGTGAAGGAAGGGTTAACAGGGTTTTTCCTAACTATGGCTACACCTTC. Its protein product is CASSEGRVNRVFPNYGYTF.

This clone was counted a single time. The chain employs TRBV6-2 or TRBV6-3 and TRBJ2-7; a possible D gene is TRBD2 (5 bases). Trimming cost V 0 bases and J 3 bases, with 21 bases left between them. Germline V gene sequence: CDR1 MNHEY, CDR2 SVGEGT. There are 18 residues in the CDR3. The CDR3 sequence: CASSYSVSSEGFGYEQYF. CDR3 nucleotide sequence: TGTGCCAGCAGTTACTCTGTTAGCTCAGAGGGTTTCGGCTACGAGCAGTACTTC.

By share, this clone counts as medium-sized. The chain uses TRBV6-5 and TRBJ1-6; TRBD1 matches 9 bases. The V and J ends lost 7 bases and 7 bases, in that order; junction bases with no gene match: 5. Per the germline V gene, CDR1 is MNHEY and CDR2 is SVGAGI. The length of the CDR3 is 14 residues. CDR3 amino acids: CASTRDRANSPLHF. The CDR3 DNA follows: TGTGCCAGCACCAGGGACAGGGCCAATTCACCCCTCCACTTT.

The chain uses TRBV13 and TRBJ1-1; 7 nucleotides line up with TRBD1. Germline CDR1 PRHDT, CDR2 FYEKMQ (reference sequence). V shed 5 bases, J shed 0 bases, and the junction held 9 bases outside the gene matches. The CDR3 length is 16 residues. The CDR3 nucleotides are TGTGCCAGCAGCCCCTACCGACAGGGTGTGAACACTGAAGCTTTCTTT. Translation: CASSPYRQGVNTEAFF.

The chain links TRBV6-6 to TRBJ1-2; 8 nucleotides agree with TRBD1. V lost 6 bases, J lost 4 bases, and 4 bases stayed unmatched. In germline, CDR1 is MNHNY, CDR2 SVGAGI (reference sequence). The CDR3 is 13 amino acids. In DNA form, the CDR3 reads TGTGCCAGCAGCAGGACAGGGTCCTATGGCTACACCTTC. Protein: CASSRTGSYGYTF.

This clone was found a few times. The V gene is TRBV5-1, the J gene TRBJ2-5, with 8 positions matching TRBD2. Germline assignment: CDR1 SGHRS and CDR2 YFSETQ. This CDR3 spans 17 amino acids. V lost 2 bases to trimming and J lost 1 base; unmatched junction nucleotides: 10. The CDR3 region is CASSFPIGAGGQETQYF. CDR3 sequence (DNA): TGCGCCAGCAGCTTCCCAATTGGTGCGGGGGGCCAAGAGACCCAGTACTTC.

V is TRBV5-1 and J is TRBJ1-6; TRBD1 is a possible D gene (5 bases). Trimming removed 0 bases from V and 7 bases from J, with 8 bases in between. Germline lookup yields CDR1 SGHRS and CDR2 YFSETQ. The CDR3 contains 14 residues. The CDR3 loop reads CASSLEGRNSPLHF. The CDR3 region has the DNA TGCGCCAGCAGCTTGGAGGGGCGAAATTCACCCCTCCACTTT. Supplemented by reference TRBV5-1 and TRBJ1-6, the full variable domain reads KAGVTQTPRYLIKTRGQQVTLSCSPISGHRSVSWYQQTPGQGLQFLFEYFSETQRNKGNFPGRFSGRQFSNSRSEMNVSTLELGDSALYLCASSLEGRNSPLHFGNGTRLTVT.

Concerning this clone: Other DNA sequences in the same sample also yield this CDR3. The CDR3 protein is CATSRGQSNQPQHF. The CDR3 coding sequence is TGTGCCACCAGCCGGGGACAGAGCAATCAGCCCCAGCATTTT. V usage is TRBV15 and J usage is TRBJ1-5, with 7 bases lining up with TRBD1. The CDR3 has 14 amino acids. V shed 5 bases and J 1 base; nucleotides not matched to a gene: 2. The germline V gene has CDR1 LNHNV and CDR2 YYDKDF (reference sequence).

V usage is TRBV29-1 and J usage is TRBJ1-1; 11 bases agree with TRBD1. Germline V CDR1 and CDR2: SQVTM, ANQGSEA. V was pared by 7 bases and J by 4 bases, with 5 bases of the junction left unmatched. This CDR3 is built from 13 residues. CDR3 in DNA: TGCAGCGCCGGACAGGGGGCGAGCACTGAAGCTTTCTTT. Its protein is CSAGQGASTEAFF.

This chain links TRBV18 with TRBJ1-4; weak D call: TRBD1 (6 bases). From germline, CDR1 is KGHSH and CDR2 LQKENI. The CDR3 has 16 amino acids. Deletions cut 3 bases from V and 4 bases from J, with 15 bases between. CDR3 nucleotides: TGTGCCAGCTCACCGTCGACGGGGGGCGGTAATGAAAAACTGTTTTTT. Protein sequence: CASSPSTGGGNEKLFF.

V and J are TRBV2 and TRBJ2-7; 12 bases are a match to TRBD1. The V and J ends lost 6 bases and 7 bases, in that order; junction bases with no gene match: 4. The CDR3 is made up of 13 amino acids. The germline V gene has CDR1 SNHLY and CDR2 FYNNEI. The CDR3 sequence is CASRGQGAAEQYF. For the CDR3, the DNA is TGTGCCAGCAGGGGACAGGGGGCAGCGGAGCAGTACTTC.

The V call is TRBV27, the J call TRBJ1-2; D might be TRBD1 (6 bases). V was pared by 5 bases and J by 5 bases, with 18 bases between. CDR3 size: 15 residues. Germline CDR1 is MNHEY and CDR2 is SMNVEV (reference sequence). For the CDR3, the DNA is TGTGCCAGCAGTGAATTCGGACAGCAGAATTATGGCTACACCTTC. It codes for CASSEFGQQNYGYTF.

The chain links TRBV7-3 to TRBJ2-1; 10 bases match TRBD1. Losses at the gene ends were 5 bases for V and 10 bases for J; bases not matched to a gene: 8. CDR1 is SGHTA and CDR2 is FQGTGA in the germline V gene. The length of the CDR3 is 14 residues. The CDR3: CASSPTGTGDEQFF. CDR3 nucleotides: TGTGCCAGCAGCCCTACAGGGACAGGGGACGAGCAGTTCTTC. Filled out from reference TRBV7-3 and TRBJ2-1, the complete variable domain reads GAGVSQTPSNKVTEKGKYVELRCDPISGHTALYWYRQSLGQGPEFLIYFQGTGAADDSGLPNDRFFAVRPEGSVSTLKIQRTERGDSAVYLCASSPTGTGDEQFFGPGTRLTVL.

V is TRBV28 and J is TRBJ1-2, with TRBD1 matching over 10 bases. Germline V gene data show CDR1 as MDHEN and CDR2 as SYDVKM. The ends lost 4 bases at V and 6 bases at J; junction bases unmatched: 5. The CDR3 is 14 residues long. The CDR3 nucleotides are TGTGCCAGCAGTTCGGCGACAGGGGGCGATGGCTACACCTTC. Its translation is CASSSATGGDGYTF.

The J gene is TRBJ2-4, the V gene TRBV7-9; 9 bases line up with TRBD1. With V trimmed by 3 bases and J by 3 bases, 3 bases remained unmatched. Germline V gene sequence: CDR1 SEHNR, CDR2 FQNEAQ (reference sequence). The CDR3 has 15 residues. The CDR3 DNA sequence: TGTGCCAGCAGCTTCACAGGGGGCGGCAAAAACATTCAGTACTTC. Translated: CASSFTGGGKNIQYF.